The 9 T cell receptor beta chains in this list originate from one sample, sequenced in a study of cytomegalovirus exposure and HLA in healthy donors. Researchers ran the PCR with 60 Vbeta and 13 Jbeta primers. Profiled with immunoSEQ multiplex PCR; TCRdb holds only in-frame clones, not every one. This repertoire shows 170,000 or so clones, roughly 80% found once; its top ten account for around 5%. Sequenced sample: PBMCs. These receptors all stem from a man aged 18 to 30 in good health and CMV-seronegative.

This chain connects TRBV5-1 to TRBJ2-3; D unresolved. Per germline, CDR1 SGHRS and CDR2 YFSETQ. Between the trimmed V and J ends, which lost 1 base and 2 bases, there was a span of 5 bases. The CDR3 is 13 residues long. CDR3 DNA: TGCGCCAGCAGCTTGCCCCTCACAGATACGCAGTATTTT. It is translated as CASSLPLTDTQYF. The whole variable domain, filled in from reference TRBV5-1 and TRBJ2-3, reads KAGVTQTPRYLIKTRGQQVTLSCSPISGHRSVSWYQQTPGQGLQFLFEYFSETQRNKGNFPGRFSGRQFSNSRSEMNVSTLELGDSALYLCASSLPLTDTQYFGPGTRLTVL.

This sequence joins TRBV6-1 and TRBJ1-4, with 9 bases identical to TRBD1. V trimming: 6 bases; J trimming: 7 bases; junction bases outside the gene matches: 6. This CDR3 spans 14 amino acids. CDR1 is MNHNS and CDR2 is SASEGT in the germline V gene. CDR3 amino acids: CASRNGTGTEKLFF. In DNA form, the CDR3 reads TGTGCCAGCAGGAACGGGACAGGGACTGAAAAACTGTTTTTT.

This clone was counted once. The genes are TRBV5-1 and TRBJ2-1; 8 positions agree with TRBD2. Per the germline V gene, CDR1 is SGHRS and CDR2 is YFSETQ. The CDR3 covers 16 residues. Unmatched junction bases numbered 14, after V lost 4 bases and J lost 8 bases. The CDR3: CASSLVEWLAGHEQFF. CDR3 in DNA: TGCGCCAGCAGCCTTGTAGAGTGGCTAGCGGGCCATGAGCAGTTCTTC.

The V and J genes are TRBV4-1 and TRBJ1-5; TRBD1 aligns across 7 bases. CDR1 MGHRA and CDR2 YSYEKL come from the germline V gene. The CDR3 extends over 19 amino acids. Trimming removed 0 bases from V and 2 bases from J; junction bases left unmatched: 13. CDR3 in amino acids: CASSQERGKGGGGNQPQHF. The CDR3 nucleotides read TGCGCCAGCAGCCAAGAAAGGGGGAAAGGGGGCGGGGGCAATCAGCCCCAGCATTTT.

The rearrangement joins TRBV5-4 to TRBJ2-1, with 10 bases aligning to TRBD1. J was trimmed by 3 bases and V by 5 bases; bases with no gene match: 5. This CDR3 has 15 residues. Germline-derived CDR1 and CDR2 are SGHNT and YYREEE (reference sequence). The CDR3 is CASSTRDRGYNEQFF. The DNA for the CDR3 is TGTGCCAGCAGTACCCGGGACAGGGGCTACAATGAGCAGTTCTTC.

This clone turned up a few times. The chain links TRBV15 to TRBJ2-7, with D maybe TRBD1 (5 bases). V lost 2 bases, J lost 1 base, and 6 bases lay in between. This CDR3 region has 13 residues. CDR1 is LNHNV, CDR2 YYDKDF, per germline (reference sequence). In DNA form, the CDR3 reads TGTGCCACCAGCAGACAGGGATCCTACGAGCAGTACTTC. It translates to CATSRQGSYEQYF.

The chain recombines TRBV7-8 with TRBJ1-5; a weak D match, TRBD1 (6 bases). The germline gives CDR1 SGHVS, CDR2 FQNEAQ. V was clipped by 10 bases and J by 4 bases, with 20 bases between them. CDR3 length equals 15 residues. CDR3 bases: TGTGCCACCATGCCGGGACATATGGGTAATCAGCCCCAGCATTTT. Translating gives CATMPGHMGNQPQHF. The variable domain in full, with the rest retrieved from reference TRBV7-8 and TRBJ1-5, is GAGVSQSPRYKVAKRGQDVALRCDPISGHVSLFWYQQALGQGPEFLTYFQNEAQLDKSGLPSDRFFAERPEGSVSTLKIQRTQQEDSAVYLCATMPGHMGNQPQHFGDGTRLSIL.

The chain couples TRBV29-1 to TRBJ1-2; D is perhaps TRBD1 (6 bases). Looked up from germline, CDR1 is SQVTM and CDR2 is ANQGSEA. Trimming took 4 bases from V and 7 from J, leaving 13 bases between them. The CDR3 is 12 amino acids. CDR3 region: CSVGTGLRGYTF. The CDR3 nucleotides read TGCAGCGTTGGAACAGGGTTACGTGGCTACACCTTC.

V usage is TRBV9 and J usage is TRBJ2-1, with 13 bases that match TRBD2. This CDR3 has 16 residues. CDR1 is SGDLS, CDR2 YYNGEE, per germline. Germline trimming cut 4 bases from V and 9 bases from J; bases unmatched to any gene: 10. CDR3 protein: CASSPGLAGDFGEQFF. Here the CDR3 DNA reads TGTGCCAGCAGCCCAGGACTAGCGGGGGATTTTGGTGAGCAGTTCTTC.